Detailed here is one T cell receptor (beta chain). What it recognizes is unknown. Positive CCR7 selection of CD45RO-negative cells yielded the naive CD8 cells, and terminally differentiated effector memory CD45RA+ cells were excluded. This sample is drawn from a study of shared clonotypes between healthy human individuals. Findings of the study overall: Sorted-subset sequencing was shown by rarefaction to be incomplete despite large depth. Among the subsets, naive ones generally showed larger estimated richness than memory ones.

The authors loaded about 0.2 ug DNA, approximately 30,000 T cell genomes, into sorted-subset replicate PCRs. Assay: immunoSEQ multiplex PCR; the TCRdb copy retains only in-frame clones and omits some. Among approximately 2,000,000 clones listed, over 85% were seen once. The length of the CDR3 is 16 residues. Trimming cost V 3 bases and J 1 base, with 12 bases left between them. CDR1 is MNHNS, CDR2 SASEGT, per germline. The sample was naive CD8+ T cells from PBMCs. V and J are TRBV6-1 and TRBJ2-2, with D possibly matching TRBD2 (7 bases). The clonotype was recovered from a man between 18 and 29 years old in good health. Some clones in this sample may be carry-over from other donors' samples. CDR3 nucleotides: TGTGCCAGCAGTGACCGGGGGGCCCTGAACACCGGGGAGCTGTTTTTT. Its translation: CASSDRGALNTGELFF.